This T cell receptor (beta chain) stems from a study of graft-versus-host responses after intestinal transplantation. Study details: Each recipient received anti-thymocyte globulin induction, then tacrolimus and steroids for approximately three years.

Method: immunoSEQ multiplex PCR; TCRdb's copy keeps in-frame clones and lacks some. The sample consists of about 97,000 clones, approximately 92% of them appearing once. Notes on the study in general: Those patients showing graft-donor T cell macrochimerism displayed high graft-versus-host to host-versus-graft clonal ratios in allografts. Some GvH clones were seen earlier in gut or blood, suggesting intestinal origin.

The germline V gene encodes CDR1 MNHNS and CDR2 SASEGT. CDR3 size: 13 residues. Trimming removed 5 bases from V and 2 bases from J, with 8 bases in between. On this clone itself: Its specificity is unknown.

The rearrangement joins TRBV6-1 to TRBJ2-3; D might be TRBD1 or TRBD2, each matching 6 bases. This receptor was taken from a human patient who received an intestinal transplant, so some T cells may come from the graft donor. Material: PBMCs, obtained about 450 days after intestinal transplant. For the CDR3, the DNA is TGTGCCAGCAGTTGGGGGGCCACAGATACGCAGTATTTT. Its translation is CASSWGATDTQYF.